One TCR beta chain is described in this entry. For TCRbeta, the library was prepared with unique molecular identifiers. TCRdb re-derived calls from the PCR reads in MiXCR, one entry per CDR3 protein. The sample has around 490,000 distinct CDR3 sequences, over 9.5% seen once. This specimen belongs to a study of T-cell reconstitution after alpha-beta-depleted transplantation in children. The J segment lost 5 bases and the V segment lost 4 bases, leaving 9 bases of the junction unmatched. The CDR3 is 16 amino acids. The V gene's germline CDR1 is SGDLS and CDR2 YYNGEE. The chain has TRBV9 and TRBJ2-3; 11 positions agree with TRBD2. The sample in question was PBMCs, mostly from graft donor cells, obtained 180 days after TCRalphabeta/CD19-depleted stem cell transplant. This TCR was sampled from a female patient aged 2 to 10 who had a stem cell transplant for aplastic anemia, so the T cells may come from the graft donor. CDR3 amino acids: CASSYPLAGEVDTQYF. DNA for the CDR3: TGTGCCAGCAGCTATCCACTAGCGGGAGAGGTAGATACGCAGTATTTT.